This record covers a single T cell receptor (beta chain). Germline V gene lookup returns CDR1 DFQATT and CDR2 SNEGSKA (reference sequence). CDR3 size: 13 residues. V lost 3 bases and J lost 4, with 11 bases in between. An input of about 0.5 to 1 ug of RNA was subjected to reverse transcription using random hexamers. TCRdb itself ran the immunoSEQ multiplex PCR reads through MiXCR, one entry per CDR3 protein. This sample has about 70,000 distinct CDR3 sequences; just over 95% occur once, and the top ten carry 0.095% to 0.13%. The data were obtained in a study of CD8 T cells in Susac syndrome. The authors carried out high-throughput sequencing of TCR beta. They applied it to CD8+ and CD4+ T cells obtained from blood.

The TCR sequence derives from a human donor with multiple sclerosis. J is TRBJ2-3 and V is TRBV20-1, with unresolved D. The sequencing sample was made of CD4+ T cells from PBMCs. In DNA, the CDR3 is TGCAGTGCTAGGTTTAATCGGGCAGATACGCAGTATTTT. As protein: CSARFNRADTQYF.